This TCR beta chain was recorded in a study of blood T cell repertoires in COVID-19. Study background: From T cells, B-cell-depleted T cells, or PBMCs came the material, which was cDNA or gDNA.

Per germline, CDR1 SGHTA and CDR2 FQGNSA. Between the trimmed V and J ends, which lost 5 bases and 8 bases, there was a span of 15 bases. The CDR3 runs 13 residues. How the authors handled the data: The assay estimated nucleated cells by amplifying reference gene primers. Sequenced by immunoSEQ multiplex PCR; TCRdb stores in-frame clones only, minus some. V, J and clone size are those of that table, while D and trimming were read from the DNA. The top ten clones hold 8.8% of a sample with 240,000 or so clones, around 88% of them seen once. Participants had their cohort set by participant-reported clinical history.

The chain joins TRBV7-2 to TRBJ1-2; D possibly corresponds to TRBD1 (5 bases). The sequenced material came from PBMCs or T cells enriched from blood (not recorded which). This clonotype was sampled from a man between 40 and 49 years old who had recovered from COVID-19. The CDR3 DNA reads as TGTGCCAGCAGCGCGACAGTGCCCGGGGGCTACACCTTC. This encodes CASSATVPGGYTF.